What follows are 22 T cell receptor beta chains derived from one specimen sequenced in a study of tumor and adjacent non-tumor tissue in lung cancer listed by TCRdb under 2018. The library was built by means of multiplex PCR. The listed sequencing device is Illumina HiSeq 2500. TCRbeta libraries were constructed through three rounds of nested PCR with primers (Table S4) according to protocols adapted from ARM-PCR. In-frame beta chains were kept once TCRdb had trimmed the public reads at Q25 with fastp and called clones with MiXCR. Each record represents a unique CDR3 protein, reported with the most common genes and DNA among its rows. The sample contains 60,000 to 85,000 distinct CDR3 sequences, approximately 79% of them found a single time. Clones ranked in the top ten supply about an eighth of the sample. RNA was extracted from bulk unsorted tissue and checked for quality with a NanoDrop ND-1000 and an Agilent 2100.

The sequencing sample was made of lung tumor tissue. The receptor set was obtained from a woman aged 50 to 60 with non-small cell lung cancer.

As regards this clonotype: An end of the junction differs from the germline gene, which may be a read error. The chain uses TRBV4-1 and TRBJ2-7; 7 positions match TRBD1. The CDR3 sequence is 16 residues long. Germline V gene sequence: CDR1 MGHRA, CDR2 YSYEKL. CDR3 amino acids: CASNQDLYRGLSEQYF. In nucleotides, the CDR3 is TGTGCCAGCAACCAAGATTTGTACAGGGGCTTGAGCGAGCAGTACTTC.

This clonotype was found once. The rearrangement joins TRBV20-1 to TRBJ2-1; no firm D call. The length of the CDR3 is 14 residues. The V gene's germline CDR1 is DFQATT and CDR2 SNEGSKA (reference sequence). Between the trimmed V and J ends, which lost 3 bases and 6 bases, there was a span of 15 bases. The CDR3 nucleotides are TGCAGTGCTAGTGGCAGGAGTACGCGCAATGAGCAGTTCTTC. It codes for CSASGRSTRNEQFF.

Concerning this clonotype itself: The junction departs from germline at one end; a sequencing error may be responsible. V usage is TRBV11-1 and J usage is TRBJ2-3; D is possibly TRBD2 (5 bases). Germline CDR1 and CDR2: SGHAT and FQDESV (reference sequence). This CDR3 region has 15 residues. The CDR3 is CVSGFSVGSTDTQYF. CDR3 DNA: TGTGTCAGCGGCTTCTCTGTGGGATCCACAGATACGCAGTATTTT.

On this clonotype itself: The CDR3 end shows no conserved phenylalanine or tryptophan, and so a read error is likely. The chain uses TRBV6-1 and TRBJ1-4; no reliable D call. Germline CDR1 is MNHNS and CDR2 is SASEGT. V shed 6 bases and J shed 0 bases, with 14 bases lying between them. The CDR3 loop spans 16 amino acids. CDR3 protein: CASSAPRIPTNEKLFY. The CDR3 coding sequence is TGTGCCAGCAGCGCCCCACGGATCCCAACTAATGAAAAACTGTTTTAT.

This chain links TRBV20-1 with TRBJ2-7; D remains unclear. The germline V and J ends were trimmed by 1 base and 1 base, with 14 bases remaining between them. The germline V gene has CDR1 DFQATT and CDR2 SNEGSKA (reference sequence). This CDR3 has 15 amino acids. CDR3 region: CSARVTKGLSYEQYF. The CDR3, as DNA: TGCAGTGCTAGAGTAACGAAGGGTCTGTCCTACGAGCAGTACTTC.

With regard to this clonotype: The junction departs from germline at one end; a sequencing error may be responsible. The chain combines TRBV7-8 with TRBJ1-2; perhaps TRBD1 as D (6 bases). CDR1 is SGHVS, CDR2 FQNEAQ, per germline. This CDR3 spans 14 amino acids. The CDR3 DNA reads as TGTGCCTGCAGCAAAGTACAGGGAAACTATGGCTACACCTTC. Its translation is CACSKVQGNYGYTF. Complete variable domain (other parts from reference TRBV7-8 and TRBJ1-2): GAGVSQSPRYKVAKRGQDVALRCDPISGHVSLFWYQQALGQGPEFLTYFQNEAQLDKSGLPSDRFFAERPEGSVSTLKIQRTQQEDSAVYLCACSKVQGNYGYTFGSGTRLTVV.

This clonotype was seen once. This likely comes from a read error, as the CDR3 has no conserved phenylalanine or tryptophan at its end. The chain employs TRBV5-4 and TRBJ2-5; D is perhaps TRBD1 (6 bases). V lost 9 bases to trimming and J lost 2 bases, with 11 bases between them. Looked up from germline, CDR1 is SGHNT and CDR2 is YYREEE (reference sequence). The CDR3 contains 12 residues. The CDR3 nucleotides read TGTGCCAACAGAAGGGGGCAAGAGACCCAGTACTCC. Protein sequence: CANRRGQETQYS.

Comments on this clonotype: The junction does not match germline at one end; this may be a read error. The chain employs TRBV30 and TRBJ2-1, with 8 bases lining up with TRBD2. Germline V gene data show CDR1 as GTSNPN and CDR2 as SVGIG (reference sequence). The CDR3 covers 15 residues. The CDR3 region has the DNA TGTGTCTGGACCAATGGGACTAGAATTTCGGCAAGGCAGTTCTTC. It encodes CVWTNGTRISARQFF.

Worth noting for this clonotype: With a much larger clone just one base away, this may be a read error. The V and J genes are TRBV28 and TRBJ1-6, with D hard to call. Germline V gives CDR1 MDHEN, CDR2 SYDVKM. The CDR3 length is 16 residues. V gave up 10 bases and J gave up 10 bases, with 26 bases separating them. CDR3 region: CAIRPSGSGLRSPLHF. CDR3 in DNA: TGTGCCATCAGACCCTCCGGGTCAGGTCTACGGTCACCCCTCCACTTT.

This clonotype was counted only a few times. V is TRBV19 and J is TRBJ2-1, with 14 bases matching TRBD2. Per germline, CDR1 LNHDA and CDR2 SQIVND (reference sequence). CDR3 size: 13 residues. The DNA for the CDR3 is TGTGACACCGGGACTAGCGGGAGTAATGAGCAGTTCTTC. This sequence encodes CDTGTSGSNEQFF.

The chain joins TRBV29-1 to TRBJ2-2; 7 bases align to TRBD1. V lost 0 bases to trimming and J lost 7 bases; unmatched junction nucleotides: 8. The CDR3 extends over 15 amino acids. The germline CDR1 and CDR2 sequences are SQVTM and ANQGSEA. CDR3 DNA sequence: TGCAGCGTTGAAGACAGGGGGAGAAATAACGGGGAGCTGTTTTTT. As protein: CSVEDRGRNNGELFF.

CDR3 bases: TGCAGTGTTAGTACTCAGGGACTAGCGGGAGTATCAGATACGCAGTATTTT. Translation gives CSVSTQGLAGVSDTQYF. V is TRBV20-1 and J is TRBJ2-3, with 14 bases aligning to TRBD2. V lost 7 bases to trimming and J lost 4 bases; unmatched junction nucleotides: 13. The CDR3 loop spans 17 amino acids. Germline V CDR1 and CDR2: DFQATT, SNEGSKA (reference sequence).

A remark on this clonotype: Its ends do not fully match the called genes, so a read error is possible. This sequence joins TRBV29-1 and TRBJ2-7, with D tentatively TRBD1 (6 bases). Germline V CDR1 and CDR2: SQVTM, ANQGSEA. The CDR3 runs to 12 residues. The CDR3 DNA reads as TGCAGCGTTGAGACAGGAGGCTACGAGCAGTATTTC. Translating it yields CSVETGGYEQYF.

The chain carries TRBV6-2 or TRBV6-3 and TRBJ2-2; 11 bases map to TRBD1. The V segment lost 7 bases and the J segment 9 bases; nucleotides outside the gene matches: 10. Germline values: CDR1 MNHEY, CDR2 SVGEGT. This CDR3 is 15 amino acids long. The CDR3 nucleotides read TGTGCCAGCATGAGAGGACAGGGGGCGATCAGGGAGCTGTTTTTT. Protein: CASMRGQGAIRELFF.

Concerning this clonotype: Sequence at one end of the junction differs from germline and may be a read error. This chain connects TRBV11-1 to TRBJ2-1, with TRBD1 as a possible D gene (6 bases). From germline, CDR1 is SGHAT and CDR2 FQDESV (reference sequence). The CDR3 totals 17 residues. CDR3 in amino acids: CTSNKHFSGQKYNEQFF. The DNA of the CDR3 is TGTACCAGCAACAAACACTTTTCGGGACAAAAGTACAATGAGCAGTTCTTC.

As regards this clonotype: The CDR3 does not close with the conserved phenylalanine or tryptophan, likely indicating a read error. The V call is TRBV29-1, the J call TRBJ1-1, with D tentatively TRBD1 (5 bases). V shed 0 bases and J shed 9 bases, with 14 bases lying between them. The CDR3 extends over 13 amino acids. Germline V lookup: CDR1 SQVTM, CDR2 ANQGSEA. CDR3 loop: CSVEDPGAGKAFL. CDR3 nucleotide sequence: TGCAGCGTTGAAGATCCGGGTGCAGGGAAAGCTTTCTTA.

With respect to this clonotype: The junction does not match germline at one end; this may be a read error. The chain has TRBV11-2 and TRBJ2-3; perhaps D is TRBD1 or TRBD2 (5 bases each). CDR3 length: 17 amino acids. Germline V gene lookup returns CDR1 SGHAT and CDR2 FQNNGV. The DNA of the CDR3 is TGTGCCAGCGACTTAGATAAGGGGCTAGCCTCCACAGATACTCAGTATTTT. Translated: CASDLDKGLASTDTQYF. Together with reference TRBV11-2 and TRBJ2-3, the CDR3 gives the full variable domain: EAGVAQSPRYKIIEKRQSVAFWCNPISGHATLYWYQQILGQGPKLLIQFQNNGVVDDSQLPKDRFSAERLKGVDSTLKIQPAKLEDSAVYLCASDLDKGLASTDTQYFGPGTRLTVL.

In this sample, this clonotype turned up many times. The chain is built from TRBV28 and TRBJ2-3; TRBD2 matches at 7 bases. This CDR3 is built from 15 residues. With 5 bases clipped from V and 2 bases from J, the junction kept 7 bases outside the gene matches. The germline V gene has CDR1 MDHEN and CDR2 SYDVKM. The CDR3: CASSPPSGLTDTQYF. The DNA of the CDR3 is TGTGCCAGCAGTCCCCCTAGCGGACTCACAGATACGCAGTATTTT.

For this clonotype: One junction end does not reproduce the germline sequence, and a read error may be involved. The rearrangement links TRBV10-3 to TRBJ2-1; 9 positions agree with TRBD2. The CDR3 extends over 17 amino acids. Germline assignment: CDR1 ENHRY and CDR2 SYGVKD. DNA for the CDR3: TGTGCCGCCTCACGGCTAGCGGGAAGGAGCTCCTACAATGAGCAATTCTTC. This codes for CAASRLAGRSSYNEQFF.

As to this clonotype: Without the conserved terminal phenylalanine or tryptophan, this CDR3 likely stems from a read error. The chain joins TRBV10-3 to TRBJ1-2, with 8 nucleotides matching TRBD1. Germline V gives CDR1 ENHRY, CDR2 SYGVKD. This CDR3 is 16 amino acids long. The CDR3 loop reads CVISDRTGREHYGYTL. For the CDR3, the DNA is TGTGTCATCAGTGACCGGACAGGGCGAGAACATTATGGCTACACCTTA.

This clonotype was seen only a few times. One junction end does not reproduce the germline sequence, and a read error may be involved. This sequence joins TRBV20-1 and TRBJ2-7; possibly TRBD1 or TRBD2 for D (5 bases each). Germline CDR1 DFQATT, CDR2 SNEGSKA (reference sequence). The CDR3 sequence is 15 residues long. The CDR3 region has the DNA TGCAATGCTAGAGGTCTCCGGGACGCCTCCCCCAGGCAGTACTTC. Encoded protein: CNARGLRDASPRQYF.

For this clonotype: The junction shows a germline mismatch at one end, possibly a read error. The genes are TRBV10-2 and TRBJ2-7; the D gene is possibly TRBD2 (9 bases). The CDR3 runs to 15 residues. Germline V lookup: CDR1 WSHSY, CDR2 SAAADI. CDR3 nucleotides: TGTGCCAGCGGGAGGACAGGGCCTAGGACCTACGAGCAGTACTTC. Its protein product is CASGRTGPRTYEQYF.